The 18 T cell receptor beta chains below were found in one sample sequenced in a study of post-analysis software for immune sequencing data. Points from the study as a whole: When patients were compared with controls, about 5 TRBV segments were more frequent, TRBV5-6, TRBV5-1 and TRBV20-1 among them.

Built from TCR beta cDNA, the libraries had unique molecular identifiers in them. TCRdb re-derived calls from the PCR reads in MiXCR, one entry per CDR3 protein. The data hold roughly 580,000 distinct CDR3 sequences, with 44% observed a single time. Their antigen targets remain unknown. The source material was blood. Receptors originate from a girl between 10 and 17 years old with multiple sclerosis.

This clonotype was seen a few times. The chain is built from TRBV6-6 and TRBJ2-3; weak D call: TRBD1 (5 bases). Germline CDR1 MNHNY, CDR2 SVGAGI (reference sequence). V was cut by 10 bases and J by 1 base, with 18 bases left in between. This CDR3 comprises 15 residues. CDR3 bases: TGTGCCACCGTCGATTTTCCGACAGGCACAGATACGCAGTATTTT. Protein product: CATVDFPTGTDTQYF.

The chain couples TRBV29-1 to TRBJ2-5; D possibly corresponds to TRBD1 (11 bases). The CDR3 runs 15 residues. Trimming removed 3 bases from V and 5 bases from J, with 19 bases in between. Germline CDR1 reads SQVTM; CDR2 reads ANQGSEA. The CDR3 protein is CSVDTSGTGGETQYF. CDR3 bases: TGCAGCGTTGATACTAGCGGGACAGGGGGGGAGACCCAGTACTTC.

The chain couples TRBV5-1 to TRBJ2-7; 11 bases are shared with TRBD1. Losses at the gene ends were 7 bases for V and 3 bases for J; bases not matched to a gene: 6. The CDR3 runs to 14 residues. Germline V CDR1 and CDR2: SGHRS, YFSETQ. CDR3 coding DNA: TGCGCCAGCCAACTCGGGACAGGGGGCTACGAGCAGTACTTC. This encodes CASQLGTGGYEQYF. Full variable domain (outside the CDR3, taken from reference TRBV5-1 and TRBJ2-7): KAGVTQTPRYLIKTRGQQVTLSCSPISGHRSVSWYQQTPGQGLQFLFEYFSETQRNKGNFPGRFSGRQFSNSRSEMNVSTLELGDSALYLCASQLGTGGYEQYFGPGTRLTVT.

V is TRBV5-6 and J is TRBJ1-1; maybe TRBD1 (5 bases). V lost 0 bases and J 1 base, leaving 10 bases between the germline ends. CDR3 length: 15 amino acids. In germline, CDR1 is SGHDT, CDR2 YYEEEE. The CDR3 sequence: CASSLVNRRNTEAFF. DNA for the CDR3: TGTGCCAGCAGCTTGGTCAACAGGAGGAACACTGAAGCTTTCTTT.

A few counts support this clonotype. This chain uses TRBV12-3 or TRBV12-4 with TRBJ2-1; TRBD2 is a possible D gene (7 bases). The CDR3 contains 15 residues. Trimming shortened V by 8 bases and J by 7 bases, and 21 bases separated the two germline ends. The CDR3 spells CASSLEGGNANEQFF. The CDR3 DNA sequence: TGTGCCAGCTCCCTGGAGGGGGGGAACGCAAATGAGCAGTTCTTC.

This chain uses TRBV4-2 with TRBJ2-6; D remains ambiguous. Trimming removed 0 bases from V and 0 bases from J, with 12 bases in between. The CDR3 extends over 18 amino acids. Germline lookup yields CDR1 LGHNA and CDR2 YNFKEQ. In DNA form, the CDR3 reads TGTGCCAGCAGCCAAGAAGGCAGGCAGAGCTCTGGGGCCAACGTCCTGACTTTC. Its translation is CASSQEGRQSSGANVLTF.

The chain carries TRBV6-1 and TRBJ1-4; 7 nucleotides agree with TRBD1. From germline, CDR1 is MNHNS and CDR2 SASEGT. CDR3 length: 12 amino acids. With 10 bases clipped from V and 5 bases from J, the junction kept 4 bases outside the gene matches. In nucleotides, the CDR3 is TGTGCCACTGGGACAGCGAATGAAAAACTGTTTTTT. Its protein is CATGTANEKLFF.

The chain uses TRBV30 and TRBJ1-1; tentative D call: TRBD1 (6 bases). CDR3 size: 12 residues. Trimming stripped 0 bases from V and 4 bases from J, with 6 bases between. Germline CDR1 is GTSNPN and CDR2 is SVGIG (reference sequence). The CDR3 nucleotides read TGTGCCTGGAGTGTACAGGGCACTGAAGCTTTCTTT. Its protein is CAWSVQGTEAFF.

On this clonotype itself: This may be a read error: a much more frequent sequence differs by one nucleotide. This chain links TRBV7-2 with TRBJ1-1; D gene uncertain. This CDR3 has 14 amino acids. Per the germline V gene, CDR1 is SGHTA and CDR2 is FQGNSA. The CDR3 DNA is TGTGCCGGCAGCTTAGGACGGACGAACACTGAAGCTTTCTTT. Its translation is CAGSLGRTNTEAFF.

The V and J genes are TRBV12-3 or TRBV12-4 and TRBJ1-2, with unresolved D. Trimming removed 8 bases at V and 7 bases at J, with 17 bases between. The CDR3 totals 13 residues. In nucleotides, the CDR3 is TGTGCCAGCGGGCGGGAATCCCTTTCTGGCTACACCTTC. Its protein product is CASGRESLSGYTF.

The genes are TRBV7-7 and TRBJ2-2; 8 positions agree with TRBD1. The CDR3 consists of 16 residues. The V gene end was trimmed by 5 bases and the J gene end by 5 bases; junction bases not matched to a gene: 10. CDR1 and CDR2 (germline): SSHAT, FNYEAQ (reference sequence). The CDR3 sequence: CASSPNPGGGTGELFF. In DNA, the CDR3 is TGTGCCAGCAGCCCCAATCCAGGGGGCGGGACCGGGGAGCTGTTTTTT.

V is TRBV20-1 and J is TRBJ2-1, with 8 bases matching TRBD2. Germline-derived CDR1 and CDR2 are DFQATT and SNEGSKA (reference sequence). This CDR3 has 15 amino acids. V shed 2 bases, J shed 7 bases, and the junction held 10 bases outside the gene matches. The CDR3 DNA reads as TGCAGTGCTAGACCCGGGACTAGTCGGTATAATGAGCAGTTCTTC. Translation: CSARPGTSRYNEQFF.

This clonotype has more than one count but fewer than ten. The rearrangement links TRBV10-3 to TRBJ2-5, with no clear D. The V and J ends lost 0 bases and 5 bases respectively, with 10 bases between them. The CDR3 loop spans 14 amino acids. Germline lookup yields CDR1 ENHRY and CDR2 SYGVKD. The DNA of the CDR3 is TGTGCCATCAGTGAGTCAGGCTCCCGGGAGACCCAGTACTTC. Amino acid sequence: CAISESGSRETQYF.

This clonotype was seen a few times. The CDR3 sequence: CASSQRNNSPLHF. In DNA, the CDR3 is TGTGCCAGCAGCCAGAGGAATAATTCACCCCTCCACTTT. This chain joins TRBV12-3 or TRBV12-4 and TRBJ1-6; D not resolved. Trimming pared 6 bases from V and 5 bases from J, leaving 8 bases between. This CDR3 comprises 13 residues.

This clonotype showed up just once. The chain is built from TRBV9 and TRBJ2-1; a weak D match, TRBD2 (6 bases). V lost 0 bases and J 8 bases, leaving 18 bases between the germline ends. The CDR3 length is 16 residues. Germline V lookup: CDR1 SGDLS, CDR2 YYNGEE. The CDR3 spells CASSVEIGRSLDEQFF. The CDR3 DNA reads as TGTGCCAGCAGCGTAGAAATCGGGAGAAGTTTGGATGAGCAGTTCTTC.

This clonotype was counted between two and nine times. The V gene is TRBV6-1, the J gene TRBJ2-7; D not resolved. Germline CDR1 is MNHNS and CDR2 is SASEGT. Trimming took 5 bases from V and 0 from J, leaving 17 bases between them. CDR3 length: 16 residues. CDR3 bases: TGTGCCAGCAGTAGTCCAAATCCGGGTAGCTCCTACGAGCAGTACTTC. Protein sequence: CASSSPNPGSSYEQYF.

The chain links TRBV5-4 to TRBJ2-3; 10 bases align to TRBD2. The CDR3 has 21 amino acids. V shed 6 bases and J 2 bases; nucleotides not matched to a gene: 24. Germline CDR1 SGHNT, CDR2 YYREEE (reference sequence). CDR3 in amino acids: CASNSLGLSQWLAGDTDTQYF. CDR3 coding DNA: TGTGCCAGCAACAGCTTGGGACTAAGTCAGTGGCTAGCGGGGGACACAGATACGCAGTATTTT.

CDR3 sequence reads: CSANTGAAYGYTF. CDR3 bases: TGCAGTGCTAACACCGGGGCAGCCTATGGCTACACCTTC. V usage is TRBV20-1 and J usage is TRBJ1-2; weak D call: TRBD1 (5 bases). The ends were cut back, 4 bases at V and 4 bases at J, with 13 bases in the middle. The CDR3 extends over 13 amino acids. Per germline, CDR1 DFQATT and CDR2 SNEGSKA (reference sequence).